This TCR beta chain is drawn from a study of blood T cell repertoires in COVID-19. Study overall: Researchers got acute and convalescent COVID-19 samples from the United States, Italy and Spain. PBMCs, B-cell-depleted T cells, or T cells were the source of the cDNA or gDNA that made up the material.

Per the study methods: Estimation of nucleated cell counts relied on the amplification of reference gene primers. Here immunoSEQ multiplex PCR was the method, and the copy in TCRdb shows in-frame clones only, minus some. Clone size and the V and J calls come from that table; the DNA yielded D and trimming. The sample consists of some 15,000 clones, 80% to 90% of them appearing once. The germline V gene encodes CDR1 SGDLS and CDR2 YYNGEE. V was shortened by 2 bases and J by 4 bases, with 9 bases between the two germline ends. The CDR3 length is 13 residues. This clone was seen a handful of times. The TCR originated in a woman between 55 and 75 years old with acute or convalescent COVID-19. The rearrangement links TRBV9 to TRBJ1-1; D remains unclear. Sample: peripheral blood. The CDR3 DNA sequence: TGTGCCAGCAGCGTTTTGGCGGGCACTGAAGCTTTCTTT. This codes for CASSVLAGTEAFF.